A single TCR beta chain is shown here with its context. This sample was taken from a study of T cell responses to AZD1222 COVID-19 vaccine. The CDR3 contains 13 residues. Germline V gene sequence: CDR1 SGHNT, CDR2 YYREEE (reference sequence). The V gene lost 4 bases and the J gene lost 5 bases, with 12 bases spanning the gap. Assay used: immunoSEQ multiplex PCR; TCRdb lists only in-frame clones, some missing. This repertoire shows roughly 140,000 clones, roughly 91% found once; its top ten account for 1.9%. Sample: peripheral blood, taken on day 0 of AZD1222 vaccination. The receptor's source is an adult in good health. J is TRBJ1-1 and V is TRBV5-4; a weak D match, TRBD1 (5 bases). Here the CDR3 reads CASSARWGTEAFF. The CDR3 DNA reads TGTGCCAGCAGCGCCAGGTGGGGGACTGAAGCTTTCTTT.